This T cell receptor beta chain is drawn from a study of T cells in Graves' hyperthyroidism and ophthalmopathy. RNA transcripts gave rise to amplified TCR beta CDR3 regions. Primed by the HTBI set, a first-round RT-PCR was run on the TCR CDR3. TCRdb ran MiXCR on the multiplex PCR reads and lists one entry per CDR3 protein. Here the sample spans about 99,000 distinct CDR3 sequences, about 45% being singletons. Researchers barred patients who had uncontrolled infection, other autoimmune disease, pregnancy or lactation. The authors took PBMCs from 8 to 10 ml fresh peripheral blood. CDR1 and CDR2 from the germline V gene are SEHNR and FQNEAQ (reference sequence). V was trimmed by 11 bases and J by 7 bases, leaving 20 bases between them. The CDR3 contains 13 residues. With regard to this clonotype: Its antigen is still unknown.

Study-wide points: Ophthalmopathy got predicted by the model a median around 6.6 months before its onset. A model of 13 V-J features distinguished ophthalmopathy from stable hyperthyroidism.

Sequencing was done on a sample of blood. The receptor was isolated from a man aged 40-55 years with Graves' hyperthyroidism. The chain combines TRBV7-9 with TRBJ1-1; D is unresolved. CDR3 protein: CAWGDGRDIEAFF. CDR3 nucleotides: TGTGCCTGGGGTGATGGCCGCGACATTGAAGCTTTCTTT.